The 25 T cell receptor beta chains given below trace back to one sample, sequenced in a study of T-cell memory formation after mild COVID-19. TCRdb re-called the 5' RACE reads with MiXCR, one entry per CDR3 protein. The table has fewer than 450,000 distinct CDR3 sequences, roughly 24% seen once. Sequencing input: PBMCs or a T cell subset sorted from them (not recorded which). Receptor source: an adult woman who had mild COVID-19 (a few samples of this study predate the infection). Cell type and time point are not known.

This clonotype was seen a handful of times. The chain uses TRBV4-3 and TRBJ2-7; D is possibly TRBD1 or TRBD2 (5 bases each). Per germline, CDR1 LGHNA and CDR2 YSLEER. The CDR3 loop spans 16 amino acids. Trimming removed 4 bases from V and 3 bases from J, with 19 bases in between. The CDR3 loop is CASSLRWDDPNYEQYF. The CDR3 DNA reads as TGCGCCAGCAGCCTGAGGTGGGACGACCCCAACTACGAGCAGTACTTC.

Only a few counts were recorded for this clonotype. The gene calls are TRBV5-1 and TRBJ1-4; perhaps TRBD1 as D (5 bases). Germline-derived CDR1 and CDR2 are SGHRS and YFSETQ. Trimming shortened V by 1 base and J by 6 bases, and 13 bases separated the two germline ends. The CDR3 totals 15 residues. CDR3 in DNA: TGCGCCAGCAGCTTGAATACAGGAGGAGATGAAAAACTGTTTTTT. Translation: CASSLNTGGDEKLFF.

J is TRBJ2-1 and V is TRBV5-1; 11 bases are shared with TRBD2. V dropped 3 bases and J dropped 9; count of bases not matched to a gene: 8. Germline CDR1 is SGHRS and CDR2 is YFSETQ. This CDR3 is 15 amino acids long. Here the CDR3 reads CASSSRTSGPGEQFF. The CDR3, as DNA: TGCGCCAGCAGCTCTCGGACTAGCGGGCCCGGTGAGCAGTTCTTC. The entire variable domain, with the rest obtained from reference TRBV5-1 and TRBJ2-1, is as follows: KAGVTQTPRYLIKTRGQQVTLSCSPISGHRSVSWYQQTPGQGLQFLFEYFSETQRNKGNFPGRFSGRQFSNSRSEMNVSTLELGDSALYLCASSSRTSGPGEQFFGPGTRLTVL.

The chain links TRBV5-1 to TRBJ2-3; 11 bases fit TRBD2. V dropped 3 bases and J dropped 5; count of bases not matched to a gene: 2. This CDR3 comprises 14 residues. Germline CDR1 SGHRS, CDR2 YFSETQ. The CDR3 protein is CASSYGLAGDTQYF. In nucleotides, the CDR3 is TGCGCCAGCAGCTATGGACTAGCGGGAGATACGCAGTATTTT.

The table lists this clonotype with a few counts. The chain recombines TRBV6-2 or TRBV6-3 with TRBJ2-1, with TRBD2 matching over 12 bases. J was trimmed by 10 bases and V by 1 base; bases with no gene match: 2. From germline, CDR1 is MNHEY and CDR2 SVGEGT. This CDR3 has 14 residues. The CDR3 reads CASSYLLAGGEQFF. CDR3 nucleotide sequence: TGTGCCAGCAGTTACTTACTAGCGGGAGGCGAGCAGTTCTTC.

The CDR3 DNA sequence: TGCAGTGCTACAAGAGTAGCGGGAGGGCCGGCTGAGCAGTTCTTC. Amino acid sequence: CSATRVAGGPAEQFF. This sequence joins TRBV20-1 and TRBJ2-1; TRBD2 aligns across 11 bases. Per the germline V gene, CDR1 is DFQATT and CDR2 is SNEGSKA (reference sequence). The CDR3 totals 15 residues. Losses at the gene ends were 4 bases for V and 9 bases for J; bases not matched to a gene: 11.

This clonotype was counted between two and nine times. CDR3 loop: CATGWGGKEETQYF. The CDR3, as DNA: TGCGCCACCGGCTGGGGGGGAAAGGAAGAGACCCAGTACTTC. The chain links TRBV5-1 to TRBJ2-5; 7 nucleotides match TRBD2. Trimming cost V 9 bases and J 3 bases; bases outside gene matches: 11. CDR1 SGHRS and CDR2 YFSETQ come from the germline V gene. The CDR3 is 14 residues long.

The V call is TRBV12-3 or TRBV12-4, the J call TRBJ2-5; the D gene could be TRBD1 or TRBD2 (6 bases each). This CDR3 comprises 14 residues. V lost 5 bases to trimming and J lost 5 bases, with 15 bases between them. The CDR3 here is CASSPRGQGETQYF. CDR3 coding DNA: TGTGCCAGCAGTCCCCGGGGGCAGGGGGAGACCCAGTACTTC.

The chain uses TRBV29-1 and TRBJ2-3; D gene uncertain. Germline assignment: CDR1 SQVTM and CDR2 ANQGSEA. CDR3 length: 12 residues. Trimming pared 1 base from V and 0 bases from J, leaving 2 bases between. The CDR3 DNA reads TGCAGCGTTGAAGCCAGCACAGATACGCAGTATTTT. Its translation is CSVEASTDTQYF.

This clonotype has a handful of counts. The V gene is TRBV29-1, the J gene TRBJ2-1; 7 bases line up with TRBD2. The CDR3 has 11 amino acids. V gave up 5 bases and J gave up 10 bases; unmatched junction bases: 5. The germline CDR1 and CDR2 sequences are SQVTM and ANQGSEA. The CDR3 bases are TGCAGCGTTCGCCAAGCGGGGGAGCAGTTCTTC. It is translated as CSVRQAGEQFF.

This clonotype was observed a few times. The rearrangement joins TRBV25-1 to TRBJ2-5; TRBD1 might be the D (5 bases). The CDR3 totals 15 residues. Germline V gene lookup returns CDR1 MGHDK and CDR2 SYGVNS. The V end lost 4 bases, the J end lost 1 base, and 13 bases lay between the germline ends. The CDR3 DNA sequence: TGTGCCAGCAGTGCCTCTCAGGGAAGCCAAGAGACCCAGTACTTC. It encodes CASSASQGSQETQYF. The variable domain in full, completed from reference TRBV25-1 and TRBJ2-5, reads EADIYQTPRYLVIGTGKKITLECSQTMGHDKMYWYQQDPGMELHLIHYSYGVNSTEKGDLSSESTVSRIRTEHFPLTLESARPSHTSQYLCASSASQGSQETQYFGPGTRLLVL.

The chain has TRBV7-6 and TRBJ2-1; possibly TRBD1 for D (5 bases). Germline-derived CDR1 and CDR2 are SGHVS and FNYEAQ. The CDR3 totals 15 residues. V shed 5 bases and J shed 0 bases, with 11 bases lying between them. CDR3 bases: TGTGCCAGCAGCCCCTACAGGAACTCCTACAATGAGCAGTTCTTC. Translation gives CASSPYRNSYNEQFF.

This clonotype was seen ten or more times. A read error may account for a junction end that differs from germline. V is TRBV5-1 and J is TRBJ1-1; D is undetermined. Germline V gene data show CDR1 as SGHRS and CDR2 as YFSETQ. The CDR3 runs to 13 residues. The chain's CDR3 is CASSLAGNTEAFF. The CDR3 coding sequence is TGTGCCAGCAGCTTAGCGGGGAACACTGAAGCTTTCTTT.

The chain carries TRBV11-2 and TRBJ1-3; 9 bases are shared with TRBD1. The CDR3 runs 16 residues. The trim removed 6 bases at V and 3 bases at J, leaving 9 bases unmatched. Germline V gene lookup returns CDR1 SGHAT and CDR2 FQNNGV. CDR3 in amino acids: CASRAPGQGNGNTIYF. In DNA, the CDR3 is TGTGCCAGCAGAGCTCCGGGACAGGGAAATGGAAACACCATATATTTT.

The chain couples TRBV5-6 to TRBJ2-5; 10 bases fit TRBD1. CDR3 length equals 14 residues. Germline V gene lookup returns CDR1 SGHDT and CDR2 YYEEEE. V dropped 4 bases and J dropped 8; count of bases not matched to a gene: 8. Here the CDR3 DNA reads TGTGCCAGCAGCGGGACCGGGACAGGGGCAACCCAGTACTTC. Its translation: CASSGTGTGATQYF.

The J gene is TRBJ2-3, the V gene TRBV20-1; a possible D gene is TRBD2 (6 bases). CDR3 length equals 16 residues. The germline V gene encodes CDR1 DFQATT and CDR2 SNEGSKA (reference sequence). V lost 6 bases to trimming and J lost 4 bases, with 23 bases between them. In DNA, the CDR3 is TGCAGTGCCCAACCCCGCACCACGACTAGGGCAGATACGCAGTATTTT. This encodes CSAQPRTTTRADTQYF.

The genes are TRBV7-9 and TRBJ2-1, with 8 bases that match TRBD1. CDR1 and CDR2 (germline): SEHNR, FQNEAQ (reference sequence). The CDR3 has 15 amino acids. J was trimmed by 8 bases and V by 5 bases; bases with no gene match: 11. Here the CDR3 reads CASSKVVRGPDEQFF. CDR3 DNA: TGTGCCAGCAGCAAAGTCGTCAGGGGGCCTGATGAGCAGTTCTTC.

This sequence joins TRBV15 and TRBJ1-5; unclear D gene. Germline CDR1 and CDR2: LNHNV and YYDKDF (reference sequence). Between the trimmed V and J ends, which lost 0 bases and 7 bases, there was a span of 7 bases. CDR3 length: 13 amino acids. For the CDR3, the DNA is TGTGCCACCAGCAGAGATCCACAGCAGCCCCAGCATTTT. This translates into CATSRDPQQPQHF.

V is TRBV4-3 and J is TRBJ2-3, with D possibly TRBD2 on 6 matching bases. The CDR3 spans 15 residues. Trimming shortened V by 4 bases and J by 8 bases, and 19 bases separated the two germline ends. Germline values: CDR1 LGHNA, CDR2 YSLEER. The CDR3 here is CASSLAVYDVGTQYF. Written as DNA, the CDR3 is TGCGCCAGCAGCCTAGCGGTCTACGACGTGGGTACGCAGTATTTT.

This clonotype has just a few counts. The J gene is TRBJ2-3, the V gene TRBV6-5; D perhaps matches TRBD2 (6 bases). Germline V gene lookup returns CDR1 MNHEY and CDR2 SVGAGI. The CDR3 runs to 15 residues. V was shortened by 2 bases and J by 1 base, with 10 bases between the two germline ends. The CDR3 DNA follows: TGTGCCAGCAGTTACCTCGGCGGGGGCACAGATACGCAGTATTTT. Translated: CASSYLGGGTDTQYF.

The chain combines TRBV7-9 with TRBJ2-1; D perhaps matches TRBD1 (7 bases). Germline CDR1 and CDR2: SEHNR and FQNEAQ (reference sequence). There are 16 residues in the CDR3. V gave up 3 bases and J gave up 6 bases, with 18 bases separating them. The CDR3 region has the DNA TGTGCCAGCAGCTTCAGGGGGGATCCCAGAACCAATGAGCAGTTCTTC. It specifies CASSFRGDPRTNEQFF.

This clonotype came up a few times. The chain carries TRBV14 and TRBJ1-6; D gene ambiguous. This CDR3 region has 13 residues. Trimming took off 1 base at V and 9 bases at J, with 7 bases between the two ends. The V gene's germline CDR1 is SGHDN and CDR2 FVKESK. The CDR3 is CASSQVSGSPLHF. CDR3 sequence (DNA): TGTGCCAGCAGCCAAGTATCGGGTTCACCCCTCCACTTT.

The V and J genes are TRBV7-9 and TRBJ1-1; D uncertain. Germline CDR1 SEHNR, CDR2 FQNEAQ (reference sequence). CDR3 size: 14 residues. Deletions cut 1 base from V and 1 base from J, with 7 bases between. CDR3 sequence: CASSLEIENTEAFF. CDR3 DNA sequence: TGTGCCAGCAGCTTAGAAATAGAGAACACTGAAGCTTTCTTT. Drawing the rest from reference TRBV7-9 and TRBJ1-1, the complete variable domain is DTGVSQNPRHKITKRGQNVTFRCDPISEHNRLYWYRQTLGQGPEFLTYFQNEAQLEKSRLLSDRFSAERPKGSFSTLEIQRTEQGDSAMYLCASSLEIENTEAFFGQGTRLTVV.

This clonotype was detected only a few times. The chain joins TRBV27 to TRBJ2-5, with D tentatively TRBD2 (6 bases). Germline CDR1 is MNHEY and CDR2 is SMNVEV (reference sequence). The CDR3 has 15 residues. V shed 4 bases and J shed 2 bases, with 14 bases lying between them. The CDR3: CASSSIRDLQETQYF. CDR3 bases: TGTGCCAGCAGTTCAATCCGGGACTTACAAGAGACCCAGTACTTC.

This clonotype was counted many times. The chain employs TRBV7-8 and TRBJ2-7; D remains ambiguous. This CDR3 region has 13 residues. Looked up from germline, CDR1 is SGHVS and CDR2 is FQNEAQ. The V end was cut by 0 bases, the J end by 5 bases, with 8 bases between. The CDR3 coding sequence is TGTGCCAGCAGCTTAGCTATCGCCGACGAGCAGTACTTC. Amino acid sequence: CASSLAIADEQYF.